These T cell receptor beta chains were read from a single sample in a study of T cell changes during pregnancy in multiple sclerosis. Measured with immunoSEQ multiplex PCR; TCRdb has only the in-frame clones, and not every one. This sample has around 60,000 clones, with about 94% found just once. The sequenced sample was peripheral blood, obtained in the third trimester of pregnancy. The receptors stem from a female donor in good health, enrolled as a control in a pregnancy study. Each CDR3 is given with its conserved first and last residue.

V: TRBV9
CDR3: CASSETGRTNEKLFF

V: TRBV9
CDR3: CASSPQGRGGPYNEQFF

V: TRBV5-1
CDR3: CASSLQAGELFF

V: TRBV6-5
CDR3: CASSLVGGSRDTQYF

V: TRBV7-2
CDR3: CASSSSGLAADTQYF

V: TRBV4-3
CDR3: CASSQEGGSADTQYF

V: TRBV7-8
CDR3: CASSVGTSVTYEQYF

V: TRBV19
CDR3: CASNPFESGTGELFF

V: TRBV14
CDR3: CASSSQGAPGYTF

V: TRBV19
CDR3: CASSIGGGPGNTIYF

V: TRBV7-9
CDR3: CASSSSAGYEQYF

V: TRBV10-2
CDR3: CASTLNRGNEQFF

V: TRBV15
CDR3: CATSAPPGMTNEKLFF